The rows below give T cell receptor beta chains drawn from one sample of a study of CD8+ T cells in alopecia areata. Sequenced by immunoSEQ multiplex PCR; TCRdb stores in-frame clones only, minus some. The sample consists of 150,000 to 200,000 clones, roughly 61% of them appearing once. The specimen was CD8+ T cells sorted from blood, collected at week 24, from a patient treated with tofacitinib. Receptors were obtained from a human donor with alopecia areata. The CDR3 runs from the conserved cysteine through the conserved F or W. D genes are given only for firm matches. Only part of the rows carry a size: once, few, many, or a class if the clone is expanded.

clone size	D gene	V gene	J gene	CDR3 protein	CDR3 DNA
NA	TRBD1	TRBV5-1	TRBJ2-2	CASSPKDRANTGELFF	TGCGCCAGCAGCCCAAAGGACAGGGCGAACACCGGGGAGCTGTTTTTT
NA	NA	TRBV27	TRBJ2-2	CASSLKGGRGGELFF	TGTGCCAGCAGTTTAAAAGGGGGACGTGGCGGGGAGCTGTTTTTT
NA	NA	TRBV29-1	TRBJ1-2	CSVSRGYTF	TGCAGCGTTTCTAGGGGCTACACCTTC
NA	NA	TRBV30	TRBJ2-7	CAWSVRAVPYEQYF	TGTGCCTGGAGTGTACGGGCAGTACCCTACGAGCAGTACTTC
few	NA	TRBV4-1	TRBJ2-7	CASSQENQVEQYF	TGCGCCAGCAGCCAAGAAAACCAGGTGGAGCAGTACTTC
NA	TRBD1	TRBV4-1	TRBJ2-5	CASSSPPGGKETQYF	TGCGCCAGCTCGTCACCCCCAGGGGGAAAGGAGACCCAGTACTTC
NA	NA	TRBV4-1	TRBJ2-7	CASSPSSVGASYEQYF	TGCGCCAGCAGCCCCTCGTCAGTGGGGGCGTCCTACGAGCAGTACTTC
NA	NA	TRBV13	TRBJ2-1	CASSTTEDKQFF	TGTGCCAGCAGTACTACCGAGGACAAGCAGTTCTTC
NA	NA	TRBV5-8	TRBJ2-5	CASSFKGGTYQETQYF	TGTGCCAGCAGCTTTAAAGGAGGAACGTACCAAGAGACCCAGTACTTC
NA	TRBD1	TRBV5-6	TRBJ1-2	CASHRDRVFYTF	TGTGCCAGCCATCGGGACAGGGTTTTCTACACCTTC
NA	NA	TRBV10-3	TRBJ1-2	CATREGLANYGYTF	TGTGCCACAAGGGAGGGCTTAGCTAACTATGGCTACACCTTC
NA	NA	TRBV5-1	TRBJ2-1	CASSSSWGYSYNEQFF	TGCGCCAGCAGCTCATCGTGGGGCTACTCCTACAATGAGCAGTTCTTC
NA	TRBD1	TRBV9	TRBJ2-5	CASSVEGQSSQETQYF	TGTGCCAGCAGCGTAGAGGGACAGAGTTCCCAAGAGACCCAGTACTTC
NA	NA	TRBV9	TRBJ2-2	CASSVDGGIATGELFF	TGTGCCAGCAGCGTAGATGGGGGCATCGCCACCGGGGAGCTGTTTTTT
NA	NA	TRBV2	TRBJ1-2	CATSDRNYGYTF	TGTGCCACCTCGGACAGAAACTATGGCTACACCTTC
few	TRBD2	TRBV27	TRBJ2-2	CASSLLAGSNTGELFF	TGTGCCAGCAGCCTTCTAGCGGGGTCGAACACCGGGGAGCTGTTTTTT
NA	TRBD2	TRBV5-6	TRBJ2-1	CASRTGTRFEQFF	TGTGCCAGCAGGACCGGGACTAGGTTTGAGCAGTTCTTC
NA	NA	TRBV2	TRBJ2-1	CASIGGSYNEQFF	TGTGCCAGCATAGGGGGTTCCTACAATGAGCAGTTCTTC
NA	TRBD1	TRBV18	TRBJ2-7	CASSDRGLPYEQYF	TGTGCCAGCTCAGACAGGGGTCTCCCCTACGAGCAGTACTTC
NA	NA	TRBV11-2	TRBJ1-1	CASSLVAGWAFF	TGTGCCAGCAGCTTAGTGGCAGGGTGGGCTTTCTTT
once	TRBD1	TRBV15	TRBJ2-7	CATSRGQGGYEQYF	TGTGCCACCAGCAGGGGACAGGGAGGCTACGAGCAGTACTTC
NA	NA	TRBV7-9	TRBJ1-5	CASSLPGDQPQHF	TGTGCCAGCAGCCTTCCTGGGGATCAGCCCCAGCATTTT
NA	NA	TRBV30	TRBJ1-6	CAWSVIVRAPSPLHF	TGTGCCTGGAGTGTAATTGTCAGGGCCCCATCACCCCTCCACTTT
NA	NA	TRBV13	TRBJ2-5	CASSSYRETQYF	TGTGCCAGCAGCTCTTACCGGGAGACCCAGTACTTC
NA	NA	TRBV15	TRBJ1-1	CATSRDDGNTEAFF	TGTGCCACCAGCAGAGATGATGGGAACACTGAAGCTTTCTTT
few	NA	TRBV29-1	TRBJ2-1	CSAPSYNEQFF	TGCAGCGCCCCCTCCTACAATGAGCAGTTCTTC
NA	TRBD1	TRBV2	TRBJ1-5	CASSGVTGAADQPQHF	TGTGCCAGCAGTGGGGTAACAGGGGCCGCCGATCAGCCCCAGCATTTT
NA	NA	TRBV30	TRBJ2-4	CAWSGPRGLAKNIQYF	TGTGCCTGGAGTGGGCCGAGGGGACTAGCCAAAAACATTCAGTACTTC
NA	NA	TRBV20-1	TRBJ2-7	CSAAPGDEQYF	TGCAGTGCGGCACCAGGGGACGAGCAGTACTTC
few	NA	TRBV2	TRBJ2-2	CASSPNQPGTYTGELFF	TGTGCCAGCAGTCCTAATCAGCCAGGGACGTACACCGGGGAGCTGTTTTTT
once	NA	TRBV25-1	TRBJ1-6	CASSELAGADSPLHF	TGTGCCAGCAGTGAACTAGCAGGGGCGGATTCACCCCTCCACTTT
NA	TRBD1	TRBV4-1	TRBJ2-7	CASSQVGTGIYEQYF	TGCGCCAGCAGCCAAGTCGGGACAGGGATCTACGAGCAGTACTTC
NA	NA	TRBV27	TRBJ2-2	CASSLLLPFGGELFF	TGTGCCAGCAGTCTCCTCCTACCGTTCGGCGGGGAGCTGTTTTTT
NA	NA	TRBV5-6	TRBJ2-2	CASSLVVGELFF	TGTGCCAGCAGCTTGGTTGTCGGGGAGCTGTTTTTT
few	NA	TRBV19	TRBJ1-1	CASSLRAYTEAFF	TGTGCCAGTAGTCTAAGGGCCTACACTGAAGCTTTCTTT
NA	NA	TRBV9	TRBJ2-2	CASSVDPEMNTGELFF	TGTGCCAGCAGCGTAGATCCAGAGATGAACACCGGGGAGCTGTTTTTT
NA	NA	TRBV13	TRBJ2-2	CASRLSGELFF	TGTGCCAGCAGACTGTCCGGGGAGCTGTTTTTT
once	NA	TRBV27	TRBJ2-3	CASSSYGTDTQYF	TGTGCCAGCAGTTCCTATGGCACAGATACGCAGTATTTT
NA	NA	TRBV4-2	TRBJ2-1	CASSQGRASGAEQFF	TGTGCCAGCAGCCAAGGTCGGGCTAGTGGGGCTGAGCAGTTCTTC
once	TRBD2	TRBV5-1	TRBJ2-1	CASSLGSGEHNEQFF	TGCGCCAGCAGCTTGGGAAGCGGGGAGCACAATGAGCAGTTCTTC
NA	NA	TRBV5-1	TRBJ2-2	CASRGGDTGELFF	TGCGCCAGCAGGGGCGGGGACACCGGGGAGCTGTTTTTT
NA	TRBD2	TRBV9	TRBJ2-3	CASGRGSGSDTQYF	TGTGCCAGCGGGAGAGGTAGCGGGTCAGATACGCAGTATTTT
few	NA	TRBV7-6	TRBJ1-2	CASSLERGLYYGYTF	TGTGCCAGCAGCTTAGAGCGGGGACTCTACTATGGCTACACCTTC
NA	TRBD2	TRBV4-1	TRBJ2-2	CASSQVAGVNTGELFF	TGCGCCAGCAGCCAAGTCGCGGGGGTGAACACCGGGGAGCTGTTTTTT
few	NA	TRBV9	TRBJ1-5	CASTNGDSNQPQHF	TGTGCCAGCACTAACGGGGATAGCAATCAGCCCCAGCATTTT
NA	TRBD2	TRBV4-2	TRBJ2-7	CASSQPETGTRNNEQYF	TGTGCCAGCAGCCAACCAGAAACCGGGACTAGAAACAACGAGCAGTACTTC